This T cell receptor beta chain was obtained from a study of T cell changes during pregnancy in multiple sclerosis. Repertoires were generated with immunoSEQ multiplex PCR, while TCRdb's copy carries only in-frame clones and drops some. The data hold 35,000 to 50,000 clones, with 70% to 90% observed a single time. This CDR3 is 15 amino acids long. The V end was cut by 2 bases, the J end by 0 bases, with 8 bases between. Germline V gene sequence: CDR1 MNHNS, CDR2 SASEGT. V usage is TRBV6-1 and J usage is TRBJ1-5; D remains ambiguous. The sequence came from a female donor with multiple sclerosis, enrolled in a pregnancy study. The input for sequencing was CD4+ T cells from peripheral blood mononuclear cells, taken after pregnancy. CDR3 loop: CASSETGYSNQPQHF. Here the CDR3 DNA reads TGTGCCAGCAGTGAAACGGGATATAGCAATCAGCCCCAGCATTTT.